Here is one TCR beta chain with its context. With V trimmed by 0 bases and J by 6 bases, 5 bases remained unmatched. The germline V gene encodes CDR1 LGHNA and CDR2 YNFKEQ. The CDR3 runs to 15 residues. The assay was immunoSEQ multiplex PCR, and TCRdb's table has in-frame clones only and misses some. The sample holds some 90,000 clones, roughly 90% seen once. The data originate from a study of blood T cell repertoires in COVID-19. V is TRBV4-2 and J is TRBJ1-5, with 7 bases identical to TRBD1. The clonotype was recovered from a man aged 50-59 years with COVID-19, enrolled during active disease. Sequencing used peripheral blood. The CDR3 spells CASSQDWGDSQPQHF. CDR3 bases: TGTGCCAGCAGCCAAGATTGGGGGGACAGTCAGCCCCAGCATTTT.